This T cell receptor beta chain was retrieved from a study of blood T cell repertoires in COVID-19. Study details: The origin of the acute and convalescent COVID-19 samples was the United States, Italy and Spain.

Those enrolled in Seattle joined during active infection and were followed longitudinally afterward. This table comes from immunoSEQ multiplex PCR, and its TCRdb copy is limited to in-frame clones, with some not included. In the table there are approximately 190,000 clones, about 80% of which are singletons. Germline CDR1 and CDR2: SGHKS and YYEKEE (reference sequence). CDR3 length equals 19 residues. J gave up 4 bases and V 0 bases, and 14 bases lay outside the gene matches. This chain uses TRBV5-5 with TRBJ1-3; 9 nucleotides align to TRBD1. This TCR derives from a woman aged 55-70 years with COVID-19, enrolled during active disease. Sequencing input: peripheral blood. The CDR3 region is CASSLGLITGGRAGNTIYF. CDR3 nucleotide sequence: TGTGCCAGCAGCTTGGGGTTGATTACAGGGGGCCGGGCAGGAAACACCATATATTTT.